This TCR beta chain was captured in a study of blood T cell repertoires in COVID-19. Study-wide background: Acute and convalescent COVID-19 specimens originated in the United States, Italy and Spain. T cells, B-cell-depleted T cells, or PBMCs provided the cDNA or gDNA that served as material.

In the authors' methods: Amplification from reference gene primers served as the basis for estimated nucleated cell counts. Repertoires were generated with immunoSEQ multiplex PCR, while TCRdb's copy carries only in-frame clones and drops some. That table gives V, J and clone size, and the DNA gave D and trimming. The data show 350,000 to 450,000 clones, 87% seen once. This CDR3 is built from 15 residues. V shed 4 bases and J shed 0 bases, with 13 bases lying between them. The germline V gene has CDR1 SGHRS and CDR2 YFSETQ. The receptor was derived from a woman in her sixties with COVID-19, enrolled during active disease. The chain carries TRBV5-1 and TRBJ1-2; TRBD1 is a possible D gene (6 bases). The sample taken for sequencing was peripheral blood. In DNA, the CDR3 is TGCGCCAGCAGCACGGGGACACCAACTAACTATGGCTACACCTTC. Protein sequence: CASSTGTPTNYGYTF. The whole variable domain, filled in from reference TRBV5-1 and TRBJ1-2, reads KAGVTQTPRYLIKTRGQQVTLSCSPISGHRSVSWYQQTPGQGLQFLFEYFSETQRNKGNFPGRFSGRQFSNSRSEMNVSTLELGDSALYLCASSTGTPTNYGYTFGSGTRLTVV.